This TCR beta chain was sequenced for a study of post-analysis software for immune sequencing data. About the research overall: Courses of disease covered relapsing-remitting, secondary progressive and progressive-relapsing multiple sclerosis. Findings of the study overall: Patients with multiple sclerosis recorded significantly lower normalized Chao1 diversity than controls, the study found. Higher frequency in patients than in controls was seen for roughly five TRBV segments, with TRBV5-6, TRBV5-1 and TRBV20-1 among them. Same-batch preparations were strongly co-clustered by F measure.

Each TCR beta cDNA library carried unique molecular identifiers. T cells numbering roughly 0.85 to 11 million gave rise to a few hundred thousand cDNA molecules. TCRdb ran MiXCR on the PCR reads and lists one entry per CDR3 protein. The sample gives approximately 730,000 distinct CDR3 sequences, around 45% of which show up once; 4.9% is in the top ten. With 5 bases removed from V and 6 bases from J, the gap between germline ends came to 33 bases. The germline CDR1 and CDR2 sequences are SEHNR and FQNEAQ (reference sequence). The CDR3 has 20 amino acids. This clonotype was observed a handful of times. Its target is not known.

The TCR comes from a girl aged 10 to 17 with multiple sclerosis. The chain combines TRBV7-9 with TRBJ2-3; possibly TRBD2 for D (6 bases). Sequencing input: blood. The CDR3 bases are TGTGCCAGCAGCGCCAACAACCTCACTAGCTTTAGCGCGGTTACGGATACGCAGTATTTT. Translation: CASSANNLTSFSAVTDTQYF.